The rows below give T cell receptor beta chains drawn from one sample of a study of T cells in Graves' hyperthyroidism and ophthalmopathy. TCRdb re-analysed the multiplex PCR reads in MiXCR, keeping a single row per CDR3 protein. Among approximately 600,000 distinct CDR3 sequences listed, approximately 14% were seen once. The sequencing input was blood. These receptor sequences come from a woman in her late teens or twenties with Graves' ophthalmopathy. The CDR3 runs from the conserved cysteine through the conserved F or W. A D gene is named only where the DNA matches it firmly.

d_call,v_call,cdr3_aa
.,TRBV6-4,CASSEPPYNEQFF
.,TRBV4-1,CASSQIQTLSETQYF
TRBD2,TRBV6-2/TRBV6-3,CASSYSGLAGAGEQYF
TRBD1,TRBV6-4,CASSVKTGTPPNTEAFF
TRBD1,TRBV30,CAWGTGMNTEAFF
TRBD2,TRBV20-1,CSARAGGPTDTQYF
TRBD1,TRBV20-1,CSASLYLIGDRGLRSYEQYF
.,TRBV6-1,CASRVGLNTEAFF
TRBD2,TRBV7-8,CASSLGSGRADEQFF
.,TRBV7-2,CASSLFVNTEAFF
.,TRBV30,CAWTRDSLNTDTQYF
TRBD1,TRBV27,CATSLTGGRYEQYF
.,TRBV12-3/TRBV12-4,CASILEGAEETQYF
TRBD1,TRBV10-3,CATGPGGWVTEAFF
.,TRBV20-1,CSASQSGSPEAFF
.,TRBV18,CASSPASGVLPYTF
.,TRBV7-9,CASSFWGDGETQYF
TRBD1,TRBV7-9,CASSLGWTGSSTDTQYF
.,TRBV2,CASSDEGIRRTEAFF
.,TRBV28,CASRSRDGKRSTGELFF
TRBD2,TRBV20-1,CSVETSGRSETQYF
.,TRBV11-2,CASSSLAGSRTDTQYF
.,TRBV28,CASSLFGRGAGYTF
.,TRBV19,CASSSTGQNTEAFF
.,TRBV7-9,CASGPRTESNEKLFF
.,TRBV29-1,CSVEDEAETQYF
.,TRBV5-5,CASSGQTNTEAFF
TRBD2,TRBV7-9,CASNSRGLAGGNEQFF
TRBD2,TRBV20-1,CSASVRLAGTDTQYF
.,TRBV12-3/TRBV12-4,CASSSRGGEGEKLFF
TRBD1,TRBV27,CASSSYQGAAGANVLTF
.,TRBV6-1,CASSEVDGTPAYEQYF
.,TRBV20-1,CSARARWGDGEKLFF
.,TRBV30,CAWGGGYNYGYTF
TRBD2,TRBV6-2/TRBV6-3,CASSYGRELSYNEQFF